This T cell receptor (beta chain) is drawn from a study of shared clonotypes between healthy human individuals. Background on the study: A donor's plate count was three for CD4 naive and three for CD4 memory; CD8 naive had two and CD8 memory one. Study observations and caveats: Memory subsets generally showed smaller estimated richness than naive subsets did. Against clonotypes common to all four donors, non-shared ones had lower generation probabilities.

Germline V CDR1 and CDR2: ENHRY, SYGVKD. The CDR3 has 12 amino acids. V shed 6 bases and J shed 8 bases, with 13 bases lying between them. Comment on this clone: Its antigen is not known.

Sequenced by immunoSEQ multiplex PCR; TCRdb stores in-frame clones only, minus some. The sample has 2 million or so clones, around 95% seen once. This chain uses TRBV10-3 with TRBJ1-1, with D tentatively TRBD1 (6 bases). The sequencing sample was made of naive CD4+ T cells sorted from blood. Indicated subset: CD45RA+ positively selected. This clonotype originated in a young man in good health. CDR3 in amino acids: CAIRHIGTEAFF. CDR3 nucleotide sequence: TGTGCCATCAGGCATATCGGGACAGAAGCTTTCTTT.